These 15 T cell receptor beta chains share one sample of origin, sequenced in a study of human thymus T cells. Corrective cardiac operations yielded the resected thymus tissue. This table comes from immunoSEQ multiplex PCR, and its TCRdb copy is limited to in-frame clones, with some not included. The sample consists of fewer than 90,000 clones, around 96% of them appearing once. The sequenced sample was thymus tissue. These receptors originate from a boy in the first two years of life with a congenital heart defect but otherwise immunologically healthy.

The chain links TRBV14 to TRBJ2-2; 9 nucleotides align to TRBD1. Losses at the gene ends were 6 bases for V and 6 bases for J; bases not matched to a gene: 5. The germline V gene has CDR1 SGHDN and CDR2 FVKESK. The CDR3 extends over 14 amino acids. Written as DNA, the CDR3 is TGTGCCAGCAGTATGGACAGGGGAGCCGGGGAGCTGTTTTTT. It translates to CASSMDRGAGELFF.

The V call is TRBV7-2, the J call TRBJ2-7; 10 nucleotides match TRBD1. CDR1 SGHTA and CDR2 FQGNSA come from the germline V gene. The CDR3 is made up of 15 amino acids. V shed 5 bases, J shed 6 bases, and the junction held 10 bases outside the gene matches. CDR3: CASSPDRDRGSEQYF. CDR3 nucleotide sequence: TGTGCCAGCAGCCCCGACCGGGACAGGGGTTCCGAGCAGTACTTC.

The rearrangement links TRBV28 to TRBJ2-4; tentative D call: TRBD1 (7 bases). V lost 5 bases, J lost 1 base, and 15 bases lay in between. This CDR3 comprises 16 residues. Germline lookup yields CDR1 MDHEN and CDR2 SYDVKM. This CDR3 reads CASSIRRGVAKNIQYF. The CDR3 nucleotides read TGTGCCAGCAGTATCCGCAGGGGGGTGGCCAAAAACATTCAGTACTTC.

This chain uses TRBV18 with TRBJ2-5; 9 bases fit TRBD1. CDR3 length: 15 amino acids. Germline V CDR1 and CDR2: KGHSH, LQKENI. V lost 1 base to trimming and J lost 5 bases; unmatched junction nucleotides: 5. The CDR3 here is CASSPLQGAGETQYF. CDR3 bases: TGTGCCAGCTCACCACTACAGGGGGCAGGGGAGACCCAGTACTTC.

This clone is a singleton in its sample. The rearrangement joins TRBV7-2 to TRBJ2-1; 15 bases map to TRBD2. This CDR3 contains 15 residues. Germline V CDR1 and CDR2: SGHTA, FQGNSA. Trimming cost V 5 bases and J 8 bases; bases outside gene matches: 4. The CDR3 reads CASSAGLAGGDEQFF. The CDR3 bases are TGTGCCAGCAGCGCCGGACTAGCGGGAGGGGATGAGCAGTTCTTC.

The rearrangement uses TRBV19 and TRBJ1-1; D may be TRBD1 (5 bases). With 9 bases removed from V and 4 bases from J, the gap between germline ends came to 15 bases. Germline V gene lookup returns CDR1 LNHDA and CDR2 SQIVND (reference sequence). The CDR3 consists of 13 residues. CDR3 coding DNA: TGTGCCAGCCCTTCTCAGGGTAGCACTGAAGCTTTCTTT. Protein sequence: CASPSQGSTEAFF.

The chain has TRBV6-6 and TRBJ2-1, with TRBD2 as a possible D gene (5 bases). This CDR3 contains 16 residues. Germline V gene sequence: CDR1 MNHNY, CDR2 SVGAGI (reference sequence). V lost 6 bases and J lost 9, with 24 bases in between. The CDR3 DNA reads TGTGCCAGCAGGCGAGGGCATATTATCAACTTTGGTGAGCAGTTCTTC. It is translated as CASRRGHIINFGEQFF.

A word on this clone: The sample holds other DNA sequences that translate to the same CDR3. CDR3 loop: CASSLGQSSYEQYF. The CDR3 coding sequence is TGCGCCAGCAGCTTAGGGCAGAGCTCCTACGAGCAGTACTTC. This chain connects TRBV5-1 to TRBJ2-7; D not resolved. Germline V gene lookup returns CDR1 SGHRS and CDR2 YFSETQ. The CDR3 has 14 amino acids. V lost 2 bases and J 0 bases, leaving 9 bases between the germline ends.

This chain connects TRBV5-1 to TRBJ1-6; 9 bases are shared with TRBD1. Germline V gene lookup returns CDR1 SGHRS and CDR2 YFSETQ. With 4 bases clipped from V and 2 bases from J, the junction kept 13 bases outside the gene matches. This CDR3 contains 19 residues. The CDR3 region is CASSVGADRGLPYNSPLHF. DNA of the CDR3: TGCGCCAGCAGCGTGGGGGCGGACAGGGGCTTACCCTATAATTCACCCCTCCACTTT. The full variable domain, rest sourced from reference TRBV5-1 and TRBJ1-6, is KAGVTQTPRYLIKTRGQQVTLSCSPISGHRSVSWYQQTPGQGLQFLFEYFSETQRNKGNFPGRFSGRQFSNSRSEMNVSTLELGDSALYLCASSVGADRGLPYNSPLHFGNGTRLTVT.

The gene calls are TRBV18 and TRBJ2-7; weak D call: TRBD1 (6 bases). Germline assignment: CDR1 KGHSH and CDR2 LQKENI. V was clipped by 9 bases and J by 0 bases, with 15 bases between them. CDR3 length equals 14 residues. The CDR3 protein is CASQTGQSSYEQYF. The CDR3 DNA is TGTGCCAGTCAAACAGGACAGAGCTCCTACGAGCAGTACTTC.

V is TRBV2 and J is TRBJ2-7; 8 nucleotides match TRBD2. The CDR3 sequence is 15 residues long. The junction had 10 bases not matched to a gene; V was cut back by 5 bases and J by 4 bases. Germline V gene data show CDR1 as SNHLY and CDR2 as FYNNEI. The CDR3 bases are TGTGCCAGCAGTCGCCCGGGACTAGTGGTGTACGAGCAGTACTTC. Amino acid sequence: CASSRPGLVVYEQYF.

The chain has TRBV28 and TRBJ2-1; no clear D. V lost 3 bases and J lost 0, with 6 bases in between. Germline CDR1 MDHEN, CDR2 SYDVKM. The CDR3 is 14 residues long. This CDR3 is CASSLAVSYNEQFF. DNA for the CDR3: TGTGCCAGCAGTTTGGCGGTCTCCTACAATGAGCAGTTCTTC.

The V and J genes are TRBV4-1 and TRBJ1-5; D unresolved. The V end was cut by 0 bases, the J end by 3 bases, with 12 bases between. The CDR3 has 16 amino acids. Germline V gene lookup returns CDR1 MGHRA and CDR2 YSYEKL. In nucleotides, the CDR3 is TGCGCCAGCAGCCAAGATTGGGCGAGCTTCAATCAGCCCCAGCATTTT. Residues: CASSQDWASFNQPQHF.

The V and J genes are TRBV5-6 and TRBJ1-6, with D possibly matching TRBD1 (5 bases). Trimming took off 4 bases at V and 0 bases at J, with 17 bases between the two ends. Per the germline V gene, CDR1 is SGHDT and CDR2 is YYEEEE. This CDR3 is 18 amino acids long. In DNA form, the CDR3 reads TGTGCCAGCAGCGCCGGGACCGCCCGCAGCTCCTATAATTCACCCCTCCACTTT. It translates to CASSAGTARSSYNSPLHF.

Notes on this clone: At one end the junction does not follow the germline gene, possibly because of a read error. The chain carries TRBV2 and TRBJ2-7, with 8 bases matching TRBD1. Germline values: CDR1 SNHLY, CDR2 FYNNEI. The CDR3 runs 17 residues. The CDR3 loop is CASRDRGRTSSSYEQYF. The CDR3 DNA is TGTGCCAGCCGTGACAGGGGCCGTACATCGAGCTCCTACGAGCAGTACTTC.